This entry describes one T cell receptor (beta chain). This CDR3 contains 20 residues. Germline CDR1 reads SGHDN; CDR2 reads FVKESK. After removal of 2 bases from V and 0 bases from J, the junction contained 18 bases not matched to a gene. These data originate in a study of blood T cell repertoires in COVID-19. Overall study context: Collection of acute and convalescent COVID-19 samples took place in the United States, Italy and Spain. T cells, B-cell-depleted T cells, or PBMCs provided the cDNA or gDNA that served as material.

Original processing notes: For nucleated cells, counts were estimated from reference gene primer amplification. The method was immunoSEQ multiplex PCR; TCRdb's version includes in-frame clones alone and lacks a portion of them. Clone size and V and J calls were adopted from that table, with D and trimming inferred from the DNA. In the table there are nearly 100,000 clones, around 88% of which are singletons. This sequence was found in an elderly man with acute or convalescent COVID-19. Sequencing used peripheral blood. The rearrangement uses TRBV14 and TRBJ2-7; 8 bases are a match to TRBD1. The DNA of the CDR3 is TGTGCCAGCAGCCAACTACGGGGACAGGCGAACGCCAGTCCCTCCTACGAGCAGTACTTC. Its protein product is CASSQLRGQANASPSYEQYF.